These 32 T cell receptor beta chains share one sample of origin, sequenced in a study of T cell changes during pregnancy in multiple sclerosis. This table comes from immunoSEQ multiplex PCR, and its TCRdb copy is limited to in-frame clones, with some not included. Among approximately 100,000 clones listed, under 95% were seen once. The sequences come from peripheral blood, collected before pregnancy. Every receptor here comes from a female donor with multiple sclerosis, enrolled in a pregnancy study.

V usage is TRBV7-9 and J usage is TRBJ2-7; TRBD2 aligns across 13 bases. CDR1 SEHNR and CDR2 FQNEAQ come from the germline V gene (reference sequence). V lost 4 bases to trimming and J lost 6 bases; unmatched junction nucleotides: 6. CDR3 length: 15 amino acids. The DNA for the CDR3 is TGTGCCAGCAGCTCCGGGACTAGCGGGATAAGCGAGCAGTACTTC. As protein: CASSSGTSGISEQYF.

The gene calls are TRBV4-3 and TRBJ2-3, with 10 positions matching TRBD2. The CDR3 runs 16 residues. CDR1 is LGHNA and CDR2 is YSLEER in the germline V gene. Trimming at V came to 3 bases and at J to 4 bases, leaving 7 bases not matched to a gene. CDR3 nucleotide sequence: TGCGCCAGCAGCCATGAGAGCGGGGGGGCCCCAGATACGCAGTATTTT. Translation: CASSHESGGAPDTQYF.

The chain links TRBV14 to TRBJ2-2, with 7 nucleotides matching TRBD2. Looked up from germline, CDR1 is SGHDN and CDR2 is FVKESK. The CDR3 consists of 14 residues. Trimming cost V 6 bases and J 1 base; bases outside gene matches: 2. CDR3 in amino acids: CASRLAVNTGELFF. DNA of the CDR3: TGTGCCAGCAGGCTAGCGGTGAACACCGGGGAGCTGTTTTTT.

The chain is built from TRBV14 and TRBJ2-5; 8 bases fit TRBD1. The length of the CDR3 is 16 residues. With V trimmed by 5 bases and J by 5 bases, 13 bases remained unmatched. Per the germline V gene, CDR1 is SGHDN and CDR2 is FVKESK. CDR3 protein: CASSYSYYRGRETQYF. The DNA of the CDR3 is TGTGCCAGCAGCTACTCCTATTACAGGGGGAGGGAGACCCAGTACTTC.

CDR3 residues: CASSPGLAEGEQFF. CDR3 in DNA: TGCGCCAGCAGCCCGGGACTAGCTGAAGGTGAGCAGTTCTTC. The chain employs TRBV4-1 and TRBJ2-1; TRBD2 matches at 9 bases. CDR1 and CDR2 (germline): MGHRA, YSYEKL. The CDR3 contains 14 residues. V shed 4 bases, J shed 9 bases, and the junction held 7 bases outside the gene matches.

The chain joins TRBV5-1 to TRBJ1-2; no definite D call. Germline V gene lookup returns CDR1 SGHRS and CDR2 YFSETQ. V lost 4 bases and J lost 4, with 26 bases in between. There are 18 residues in the CDR3. CDR3 loop: CASSQREVGRTRSYGYTF. The CDR3 region has the DNA TGCGCCAGCAGCCAAAGGGAAGTGGGGAGGACCAGGTCCTATGGCTACACCTTC. The variable domain in full, completed from reference TRBV5-1 and TRBJ1-2, reads KAGVTQTPRYLIKTRGQQVTLSCSPISGHRSVSWYQQTPGQGLQFLFEYFSETQRNKGNFPGRFSGRQFSNSRSEMNVSTLELGDSALYLCASSQREVGRTRSYGYTFGSGTRLTVV.

The chain recombines TRBV19 with TRBJ1-1, with 8 positions matching TRBD1. The germline V gene has CDR1 LNHDA and CDR2 SQIVND (reference sequence). The V segment lost 7 bases and the J segment 0 bases; nucleotides outside the gene matches: 13. The CDR3 covers 17 residues. The CDR3 sequence is CASTRLRTGTLNTEAFF. Here the CDR3 DNA reads TGTGCCAGTACCCGATTGCGGACAGGGACCCTGAACACTGAAGCTTTCTTT.

The chain combines TRBV11-2 with TRBJ2-1; 10 bases align to TRBD1. After removal of 5 bases from V and 11 bases from J, the junction contained 6 bases not matched to a gene. Germline V lookup: CDR1 SGHAT, CDR2 FQNNGV. This CDR3 has 13 amino acids. The CDR3 region has the DNA TGTGCCAGCAGCATCGGACAGGGGGGGAAGCAGTTCTTC. Translation: CASSIGQGGKQFF.

This chain uses TRBV7-3 with TRBJ2-3; TRBD2 matches 9 bases. Germline V gene sequence: CDR1 SGHTA, CDR2 FQGTGA. V lost 2 bases to trimming and J lost 2 bases; unmatched junction nucleotides: 2. The length of the CDR3 is 15 residues. The CDR3 coding sequence is TGTGCCAGCAGCTTAGCGGGGGGGCCCACAGATACGCAGTATTTT. Translation: CASSLAGGPTDTQYF.

This clone appeared once. This rearrangement joins TRBV28 to TRBJ2-7; D is unresolved. The CDR3 loop spans 14 amino acids. CDR1 is MDHEN, CDR2 SYDVKM, per germline. V lost 5 bases, J lost 5 bases, and 16 bases lay in between. The CDR3 protein is CASSPRFSLDEQYF. CDR3 sequence (DNA): TGTGCCAGCAGTCCCCGATTTAGCTTAGACGAGCAGTACTTC. Variable domain in full (rest from reference TRBV28 and TRBJ2-7): DVKVTQSSRYLVKRTGEKVFLECVQDMDHENMFWYRQDPGLGLRLIYFSYDVKMKEKGDIPEGYSVSREKKERFSLILESASTNQTSMYLCASSPRFSLDEQYFGPGTRLTVT.

The chain recombines TRBV4-1 with TRBJ2-1; TRBD2 aligns across 8 bases. Trimming took 1 base from V and 9 from J; bases not matched to a gene: 14. Germline-derived CDR1 and CDR2 are MGHRA and YSYEKL. This CDR3 spans 17 amino acids. CDR3: CASSQVRRGGRVGEQFF. The CDR3 bases are TGCGCCAGCAGCCAAGTTCGTCGGGGGGGCCGCGTAGGTGAGCAGTTCTTC.

CDR3 in DNA: TGTGCCAGCAGTTTGTTTACGGGAGTAGGAGAGCAGTACTTC. This translates into CASSLFTGVGEQYF. V and J are TRBV27 and TRBJ2-7; D perhaps matches TRBD2 (6 bases). Germline V gene lookup returns CDR1 MNHEY and CDR2 SMNVEV (reference sequence). The V end lost 3 bases, the J end lost 7 bases, and 16 bases lay between the germline ends. The CDR3 sequence is 14 residues long.

The chain combines TRBV5-6 with TRBJ1-1; D remains unclear. The CDR3 is 12 residues long. Trimming stripped 1 base from V and 6 bases from J, with 7 bases between. Germline V lookup: CDR1 SGHDT, CDR2 YYEEEE. The CDR3 loop is CASSLIAAEAFF. DNA for the CDR3: TGTGCCAGCAGCTTGATAGCGGCTGAAGCTTTCTTT.

CDR3 region: CASSGGTGPGYGYTF. DNA of the CDR3: TGTGCCAGCAGCGGAGGGACAGGCCCTGGGTATGGCTACACCTTC. The V gene is TRBV9, the J gene TRBJ1-2; 8 bases line up with TRBD1. Germline V lookup: CDR1 SGDLS, CDR2 YYNGEE. Trimming at V came to 3 bases and at J to 5 bases, leaving 9 bases not matched to a gene. The CDR3 is 15 residues long.

The chain is built from TRBV11-3 and TRBJ2-7, with 10 nucleotides matching TRBD2. Trimming removed 6 bases from V and 3 bases from J; junction bases left unmatched: 8. This CDR3 contains 15 residues. Germline V gene lookup returns CDR1 SGHNT and CDR2 YENEEA. This chain's CDR3 is CASSLTGTSVYEQYF. The CDR3 nucleotides are TGTGCCAGCAGTCTAACCGGGACTAGCGTCTACGAGCAGTACTTC. Using reference TRBV11-3 and TRBJ2-7 for the parts outside the CDR3, the full variable domain is EAGVVQSPRYKIIEKKQPVAFWCNPISGHNTLYWYLQNLGQGPELLIRYENEEAVDDSQLPKDRFSAERLKGVDSTLKIQPAELGDSAVYLCASSLTGTSVYEQYFGPGTRLTVT.

The gene calls are TRBV10-3 and TRBJ1-4; D is unclear. This CDR3 region has 13 residues. Germline V lookup: CDR1 ENHRY, CDR2 SYGVKD. V shed 8 bases and J shed 4 bases, with 11 bases lying between them. CDR3 amino acids: CAISLQLNEKLFF. CDR3 bases: TGTGCCATCTCGTTACAGCTTAATGAAAAACTGTTTTTT.

This rearrangement joins TRBV9 to TRBJ1-2; no clear D gene. The CDR3 sequence is 11 residues long. Per germline, CDR1 SGDLS and CDR2 YYNGEE. V gave up 5 bases and J gave up 1 base, with 3 bases separating them. The CDR3 nucleotides are TGTGCCAGCAGTATTAACTATGGCTACACCTTC. Translating it yields CASSINYGYTF. The full variable domain, with the rest looked up from reference TRBV9 and TRBJ1-2, is DSGVTQTPKHLITATGQRVTLRCSPRSGDLSVYWYQQSLDQGLQFLIQYYNGEERAKGNILERFSAQQFPDLHSELNLSSLELGDSALYFCASSINYGYTFGSGTRLTVV.

The table lists this clone with a count of one. This sequence joins TRBV30 and TRBJ1-2; possibly TRBD1 for D (5 bases). Trimming shortened V by 0 bases and J by 2 bases, and 10 bases separated the two germline ends. Germline CDR1 and CDR2: GTSNPN and SVGIG (reference sequence). The length of the CDR3 is 14 residues. CDR3: CAWSVKPGNYGYTF. As DNA, the CDR3 is TGTGCCTGGAGTGTAAAGCCAGGGAACTATGGCTACACCTTC.

CDR3 coding DNA: TGTGCCTGGAGTGTTAGTACCTACGGCTACACCTTC. Protein sequence: CAWSVSTYGYTF. The chain is built from TRBV30 and TRBJ1-2; D unclear. CDR1 and CDR2 (germline): GTSNPN, SVGIG (reference sequence). V was shortened by 0 bases and J by 8 bases, with 10 bases between the two germline ends. The CDR3 contains 12 residues.

The gene calls are TRBV28 and TRBJ2-2; TRBD2 agrees at 12 bases. V lost 2 bases, J lost 2 bases, and 3 bases stayed unmatched. Germline V gene lookup returns CDR1 MDHEN and CDR2 SYDVKM. The CDR3 consists of 17 residues. CDR3 residues: CASSLGLAGRNTGELFF. In DNA form, the CDR3 reads TGTGCCAGCAGTTTAGGACTAGCGGGAAGAAACACCGGGGAGCTGTTTTTT.

The chain carries TRBV6-6 and TRBJ1-4; no firm D call. The CDR3 sequence is 14 residues long. The V and J ends lost 0 bases and 7 bases respectively, with 9 bases between them. The germline V gene encodes CDR1 MNHNY and CDR2 SVGAGI (reference sequence). The CDR3 nucleotides are TGTGCCAGCAGTTACTCTGGCGGGCTTGAAAAACTGTTTTTT. Protein sequence: CASSYSGGLEKLFF.

This chain links TRBV7-6 with TRBJ2-1; 9 nucleotides match TRBD1. J was trimmed by 9 bases and V by 4 bases; bases with no gene match: 13. The CDR3 has 16 amino acids. The V gene's germline CDR1 is SGHVS and CDR2 FNYEAQ. CDR3 region: CASSSGQGRVLSEQFF. The CDR3 bases are TGTGCCAGCAGCTCCGGACAGGGGAGAGTGTTAAGTGAGCAGTTCTTC.

This rearrangement joins TRBV25-1 to TRBJ1-2; a weak D match, TRBD1 (5 bases). Trimming removed 2 bases at V and 4 bases at J, with 14 bases between. This CDR3 has 15 amino acids. The germline CDR1 and CDR2 sequences are MGHDK and SYGVNS. The CDR3: CASSEGGARGYGYTF. The DNA of the CDR3 is TGTGCCAGCAGTGAAGGCGGGGCTCGGGGCTATGGCTACACCTTC.

J is TRBJ2-1 and V is TRBV5-4; the match to TRBD2 covers 8 bases. This CDR3 has 16 amino acids. Losses at the gene ends were 1 base for V and 0 bases for J; bases not matched to a gene: 3. In germline, CDR1 is SGHNT, CDR2 YYREEE (reference sequence). CDR3 loop: CASSLRAGVSYNEQFF. The CDR3 DNA follows: TGTGCCAGCAGCTTGAGAGCGGGGGTCTCCTACAATGAGCAGTTCTTC.

A few counts support this clone. The rearrangement uses TRBV7-6 and TRBJ1-6; tentative D call: TRBD1 (5 bases). The CDR3 has 15 residues. V was pared by 0 bases and J by 9 bases, with 12 bases between. Germline CDR1 SGHVS, CDR2 FNYEAQ. CDR3 in amino acids: CASSLAEGLGSPLHF. The CDR3 DNA is TGTGCCAGCAGCTTAGCGGAGGGGCTTGGTTCACCCCTCCACTTT.

This chain connects TRBV7-9 to TRBJ1-3, with D perhaps TRBD1 (6 bases). The V end was cut by 0 bases, the J end by 0 bases, with 15 bases between. Germline CDR1 and CDR2: SEHNR and FQNEAQ (reference sequence). CDR3 length: 18 residues. The CDR3 coding sequence is TGTGCCAGCAGCTTAGCGTCGACAGGCCGCAGCTCTGGAAACACCATATATTTT. It is translated as CASSLASTGRSSGNTIYF.

This clone was observed a single time. The V and J genes are TRBV18 and TRBJ2-1, with D perhaps matching TRBD1 (5 bases). The germline CDR1 and CDR2 sequences are KGHSH and LQKENI. The CDR3 covers 15 residues. V was clipped by 2 bases and J by 10 bases, with 18 bases between them. The CDR3 DNA is TGTGCCAGCTCACCAGGGGCAGGGCACAGGCAAGAGCAGTTCTTC. Protein: CASSPGAGHRQEQFF.

This chain connects TRBV27 to TRBJ1-2; 7 bases are shared with TRBD1. Germline lookup yields CDR1 MNHEY and CDR2 SMNVEV (reference sequence). The CDR3 covers 12 residues. V was pared by 5 bases and J by 7 bases, with 4 bases of the junction left unmatched. The CDR3 nucleotides read TGTGCCAGCAGTCCCCGGACAGGTGGCTACACCTTC. As protein: CASSPRTGGYTF.

This chain links TRBV9 with TRBJ2-3; 7 nucleotides agree with TRBD1. The CDR3 sequence is 17 residues long. Trimming took 0 bases from V and 4 from J; bases not matched to a gene: 11. The V gene's germline CDR1 is SGDLS and CDR2 YYNGEE. CDR3: CASSVEAVGGLSDTQYF. CDR3 sequence (DNA): TGTGCCAGCAGCGTAGAGGCGGTAGGGGGCCTTTCAGATACGCAGTATTTT.

This clone occurred a few times. Other nucleotide sequences in the sample specify the same CDR3. This sequence joins TRBV11-2 and TRBJ1-6; D might be TRBD1 (6 bases). The length of the CDR3 is 14 residues. The germline gives CDR1 SGHAT, CDR2 FQNNGV. Trimming cost V 0 bases and J 7 bases, with 7 bases left between them. The CDR3 DNA follows: TGTGCCAGCAGCTTAGAACAGGGCAATTCACCCCTCCACTTT. As protein: CASSLEQGNSPLHF. The variable domain in full, completed from reference TRBV11-2 and TRBJ1-6, reads EAGVAQSPRYKIIEKRQSVAFWCNPISGHATLYWYQQILGQGPKLLIQFQNNGVVDDSQLPKDRFSAERLKGVDSTLKIQPAKLEDSAVYLCASSLEQGNSPLHFGNGTRLTVT.

Worth noting for this clone: Other DNA sequences from this sample encode an identical CDR3 as well. The V and J genes are TRBV30 and TRBJ1-5; 7 bases align to TRBD1. The trim removed 0 bases at V and 4 bases at J, leaving 0 bases unmatched. Germline CDR1 is GTSNPN and CDR2 is SVGIG (reference sequence). The CDR3 contains 13 residues. The CDR3: CAWSVQGNQPQHF. CDR3 in DNA: TGTGCCTGGAGTGTACAGGGGAATCAGCCCCAGCATTTT.

The chain has TRBV6-6 and TRBJ1-1; D is undetermined. This CDR3 has 13 residues. The germline V gene has CDR1 MNHNY and CDR2 SVGAGI (reference sequence). V lost 6 bases, J lost 1 base, and 9 bases lay in between. In DNA, the CDR3 is TGTGCCAGCAGCCCACCAGGGAACACTGAAGCTTTCTTT. It yields the protein CASSPPGNTEAFF.